The rows below give T cell receptor beta chains drawn from one sample of a study of identical twins. In TCRdb, the 5' RACE reads were re-called with MiXCR into one record per CDR3 protein. The sample has hundreds of thousands of distinct CDR3 sequences, 15% to 20% seen once; the top ten hold around 13%. The same specimen was also included in a second study, on T cells expressing NK-cell markers.

The sample comprised PBMCs. These TCRs come from a woman between 18 and 29 years old in good health. Each CDR3 is given with its conserved first and last residue. A D gene is named only where the DNA matches it firmly. Rows give clone size only sometimes, using once, few, many, or a class for an expanded clone.

clone_size	d_call	j_call	v_call	cdr3_aa	cdr3_nt
NA	TRBD2	TRBJ2-7	TRBV20-1	CSATRGGAGEGEQYF	TGCAGTGCTACCCGAGGGGGAGCGGGAGAAGGCGAGCAGTACTTC
NA	NA	TRBJ2-1	TRBV27	CASSWGGPYNEQFF	TGTGCCAGCAGTTGGGGCGGTCCCTACAATGAGCAGTTCTTC
NA	NA	TRBJ1-2	TRBV12-3/TRBV12-4	CASSTQGSNYGYTF	TGTGCCAGCAGCACACAGGGATCTAACTATGGCTACACCTTC
NA	NA	TRBJ1-2	TRBV12-3/TRBV12-4	CASSFSLFGYTF	TGTGCCAGCAGTTTTTCCCTTTTTGGCTACACCTTC
NA	NA	TRBJ2-5	TRBV20-1	CSAKVGAGRAETQYF	TGCAGTGCTAAAGTGGGAGCAGGGCGGGCAGAGACCCAGTACTTC
NA	NA	TRBJ2-3	TRBV7-2	CASSSVAKTQYF	TGTGCCAGCAGCTCCGTTGCGAAAACGCAGTATTTT
NA	NA	TRBJ1-1	TRBV5-1	CASREYTEAFF	TGCGCCAGCAGGGAGTACACTGAAGCTTTCTTT
NA	NA	TRBJ2-7	TRBV9	CASSVVLGGDRTYEQYF	TGTGCCAGCAGCGTAGTGTTGGGGGGGGACAGGACCTACGAGCAGTACTTC
NA	NA	TRBJ2-5	TRBV20-1	CSARDILGSETQYF	TGCAGTGCTAGAGATATTTTAGGATCTGAGACCCAGTACTTC
NA	TRBD1	TRBJ1-1	TRBV7-9	CASSLQGQANTEAFF	TGTGCCAGCAGCTTACAGGGACAGGCGAACACTGAAGCTTTCTTT
NA	NA	TRBJ1-2	TRBV29-1	CSVRAGVVAGGYTF	TGCAGCGTACGGGCAGGCGTCGTCGCGGGTGGCTACACCTTC
NA	TRBD2	TRBJ2-3	TRBV7-2	CASSSVAGALGDTQYF	TGTGCCAGCAGCTCCGTTGCGGGAGCTCTTGGAGATACGCAGTATTTT
NA	TRBD1	TRBJ1-1	TRBV6-1	CASSEGGARGYTEAFF	TGTGCCAGCAGTGAAGGGGGGGCCAGGGGGTACACTGAAGCTTTCTTT
NA	NA	TRBJ2-5	TRBV7-9	CASSLGYETQYF	TGTGCCAGCAGCTTAGGGTATGAGACCCAGTACTTC
few	NA	TRBJ2-3	TRBV20-1	CSGAGFGSSTDTQYF	TGCAGTGGGGCAGGTTTCGGGAGTAGCACAGATACGCAGTATTTT
few	TRBD2	TRBJ2-5	TRBV4-3	CASSQDAQRGPNFPETQYF	TGCGCCAGCAGCCAAGATGCCCAGCGGGGACCTAATTTTCCAGAGACCCAGTACTTC
NA	NA	TRBJ2-1	TRBV9	CASSVGQPNEQFF	TGTGCCAGCAGCGTTGGGCAGCCAAATGAGCAGTTCTTC
many	NA	TRBJ1-2	TRBV12-3/TRBV12-4	CASSMQGSGYGYTF	TGTGCCAGCAGTATGCAAGGTTCCGGCTATGGCTACACCTTC
NA	NA	TRBJ2-3	TRBV12-3/TRBV12-4	CASSNRQTSTDTQYF	TGTGCCAGCAGTAACAGGCAAACTAGCACAGATACGCAGTATTTT
NA	TRBD2	TRBJ2-7	TRBV5-5	CASSLSGRTSGSYEQYF	TGTGCCAGCAGCCTCTCCGGACGGACTAGCGGGAGCTACGAGCAGTACTTC
NA	NA	TRBJ2-5	TRBV11-3	CASSSGLRVGETQYF	TGTGCCAGCAGCAGCGGGCTTCGCGTGGGAGAGACCCAGTACTTC
few	NA	TRBJ2-7	TRBV5-1	CASSFIPGREQYF	TGCGCCAGCAGCTTCATACCCGGGCGCGAGCAGTACTTC
few	NA	TRBJ2-7	TRBV20-1	CSAKAGASFYEQYF	TGCAGTGCTAAGGCGGGGGCGTCGTTCTACGAGCAGTACTTC
few	TRBD1	TRBJ2-1	TRBV6-6	CASTGQGGYEQFF	TGTGCCAGCACCGGACAGGGGGGATATGAGCAGTTCTTC
many	NA	TRBJ1-6	TRBV7-9	CASSQGPGDSPLHF	TGTGCCAGCAGCCAGGGACCTGGGGATTCACCCCTCCACTTT
few	NA	TRBJ1-3	TRBV20-1	CSASDGSGNTIYF	TGCAGTGCTAGTGACGGATCTGGAAACACCATATATTTT
many	NA	TRBJ2-3	TRBV5-6	CASSFGRGTDTQYF	TGTGCCAGCAGTTTTGGCAGGGGCACAGATACGCAGTATTTT
NA	NA	TRBJ1-1	TRBV20-1	CSARDVHTEAFF	TGCAGTGCTAGAGATGTCCACACTGAAGCTTTCTTT
few	TRBD1	TRBJ2-7	TRBV5-1	CASSFPRTGHEQYF	TGCGCCAGCAGCTTTCCACGGACAGGGCACGAGCAGTACTTC
few	NA	TRBJ2-1	TRBV7-9	CASSFLAPEQFF	TGTGCCAGCAGCTTCCTCGCTCCTGAGCAGTTCTTC
few	TRBD1	TRBJ2-7	TRBV7-2	CASGLTGGAYEQYF	TGTGCCAGCGGTTTGACAGGGGGGGCCTACGAGCAGTACTTC
few	TRBD1	TRBJ1-2	TRBV20-1	CSARYRGHGYGYTF	TGCAGTGCTAGATATAGGGGGCATGGCTATGGCTACACCTTC
many	TRBD2	TRBJ2-1	TRBV4-2	CASSQDRGGGDEQFF	TGTGCCAGCAGCCAAGACCGGGGCGGGGGAGATGAGCAGTTCTTC
few	NA	TRBJ2-3	TRBV20-1	CSAQKRYGGQSDTQYF	TGCAGTGCTCAAAAGCGGTATGGGGGGCAGTCAGATACGCAGTATTTT
NA	NA	TRBJ2-7	TRBV10-3	CAANEGQGLNEQYF	TGTGCCGCAAACGAGGGGCAGGGTCTTAACGAGCAGTACTTC
NA	TRBD2	TRBJ2-7	TRBV14	CASSQARLRGGSRNEQYF	TGTGCCAGCAGCCAAGCTAGACTACGGGGCGGGAGTAGGAACGAGCAGTACTTC